This T cell receptor beta chain was identified during a study of identical twins. The authors used template switching to add a universal primer site and gave cDNA unique molecular identifiers. TCRdb itself ran the 5' RACE reads through MiXCR, one entry per CDR3 protein. The table shows 1.5 million to 2 million distinct CDR3 sequences, with under 35% occurring only once. Overall study findings and caveats: Potential partial confounding of zero-insertion analyses by invariant MAIT and iNKT cells was noted.

This clonotype was seen a handful of times. Its antigen is unknown. What was sequenced was cord blood. This receptor was taken from a newborn girl in good health.

CDR3 region: CASSLGTTGHGYTF. The DNA of the CDR3 is TGTGCCAGCAGCTTAGGAACGACAGGGCATGGCTACACCTTC. The gene calls are TRBV7-9 and TRBJ1-2; 7 bases map to TRBD1. The CDR3 runs to 14 residues. V was pared by 1 base and J by 6 bases, with 5 bases of the junction left unmatched. CDR1 is SEHNR and CDR2 is FQNEAQ in the germline V gene (reference sequence).